The next 20 T cell receptor beta chains were all read from a single sample in a study of human T cells and chemical hapten exposure (dated by TCRdb to the early 2020s). According to the study, the label for this sample's time point signals: healthy volunteer bleed at 2 weeks. Total RNA was isolated from unfractionated whole blood collected in Tempus Blood RNA tubes. Receptors were amplified or captured by RACE. Sequenced on a NextSeq 500. TCRdb passed the public sequencing reads through fastp at Q25 and MiXCR, retaining productive beta sequences. A single entry per CDR3 protein holds the most common genes and DNA from its merged rows. The sample data list roughly 100,000 distinct CDR3 sequences, and approximately 9.7% of these were observed just once. In total, the top ten clones hold 2.5% to 3.5% of the sample. The sample was whole blood. The origin of the receptors is a female donor in good health. Some clones in this sample may be carry-over from other donors' samples.

There are a few counts of this clonotype. The rearrangement joins TRBV4-3 to TRBJ2-7; D not certain. This CDR3 comprises 14 residues. V gave up 0 bases and J gave up 3 bases, with 9 bases separating them. Per germline, CDR1 LGHNA and CDR2 YSLEER. The CDR3 bases are TGCGCCAGCAGCCAAGAATTCAGCTTCTACGAGCAGTACTTC. This gives the protein CASSQEFSFYEQYF.

Only a few counts were recorded for this clonotype. The J gene is TRBJ2-1, the V gene TRBV27, with 10 bases lining up with TRBD2. The CDR3 has 20 residues. Looked up from germline, CDR1 is MNHEY and CDR2 is SMNVEV (reference sequence). V lost 0 bases and J lost 7; bases outside the gene matches: 18. The CDR3 here is CASSLSGWRASGSVGNEQFF. The CDR3 DNA follows: TGTGCCAGCAGTTTATCAGGCTGGCGGGCTAGCGGGAGTGTAGGGAATGAGCAGTTCTTC.

The table lists this clonotype with a few counts. The V call is TRBV20-1, the J call TRBJ1-6, with D possibly being TRBD1 (5 bases). Trimming took off 3 bases at V and 7 bases at J, with 10 bases between the two ends. Looked up from germline, CDR1 is DFQATT and CDR2 is SNEGSKA (reference sequence). CDR3 size: 13 residues. CDR3 residues: CSASSGRNSPLHF. CDR3 nucleotide sequence: TGCAGTGCTAGTTCAGGGCGAAATTCACCCCTCCACTTT.

V and J are TRBV12-3 or TRBV12-4 and TRBJ2-5; D is unclear. The CDR3 has 13 residues. V was pared by 3 bases and J by 5 bases, with 10 bases between. The CDR3 nucleotides are TGTGCCAGCAGTTTTTACCTGCAGGAGACCCAGTACTTC. Its protein is CASSFYLQETQYF.

The chain recombines TRBV3-1 with TRBJ2-7; weak D call: TRBD2 (5 bases). V lost 1 base and J 4 bases, leaving 17 bases between the germline ends. The CDR3 consists of 16 residues. The germline CDR1 and CDR2 sequences are LGHDT and YNNKEL (reference sequence). The CDR3 bases are TGTGCCAGCAGCCAAGGAGAACGGGATGAGATGTACGAGCAGTACTTC. It translates to CASSQGERDEMYEQYF.

The chain combines TRBV30 with TRBJ1-1; D not resolved. The CDR3 is made up of 14 amino acids. CDR1 is GTSNPN, CDR2 SVGIG, per germline (reference sequence). Trimming removed 1 base at V and 7 bases at J, with 16 bases between. As DNA, the CDR3 is TGTGCCTGGAGTGCCTCCGGACCGACGATTGAAGCTTTCTTT. Its translation: CAWSASGPTIEAFF.

This clonotype has a handful of counts. The V and J genes are TRBV12-3 or TRBV12-4 and TRBJ2-5; D unresolved. This CDR3 comprises 14 residues. With 3 bases removed from V and 4 bases from J, the gap between germline ends came to 12 bases. The CDR3 loop is CASSFTSARETQYF. The CDR3 DNA reads TGTGCCAGCAGTTTTACGTCCGCCCGAGAGACCCAGTACTTC.

This chain connects TRBV12-3 or TRBV12-4 to TRBJ1-5, with 7 bases aligning to TRBD1. V shed 6 bases, J shed 0 bases, and the junction held 5 bases outside the gene matches. CDR3 size: 15 residues. The CDR3 DNA follows: TGTGCCAGCAGCGGGACAGTAAATAGCAATCAGCCCCAGCATTTT. Translating it yields CASSGTVNSNQPQHF.

This clonotype was detected a few times. The rearrangement joins TRBV30 to TRBJ2-5, with 7 nucleotides matching TRBD2. The junction had 10 bases not matched to a gene; V was cut back by 2 bases and J by 7 bases. The CDR3 extends over 14 amino acids. Per the germline V gene, CDR1 is GTSNPN and CDR2 is SVGIG (reference sequence). The CDR3, as DNA: TGTGCCTGGAGTACTGAGGACGGCGGGGGGACCCAGTACTTC. Translated: CAWSTEDGGGTQYF.

This clonotype occurred many times. The rearrangement links TRBV7-9 to TRBJ2-1; 8 bases match TRBD2. The CDR3 is 17 amino acids. V dropped 5 bases and J dropped 5; count of bases not matched to a gene: 14. Germline V gene data show CDR1 as SEHNR and CDR2 as FQNEAQ (reference sequence). CDR3 in DNA: TGTGCCAGCAGCCCCCCGCCCTACCTAGCGGGTAACAATGAGCAGTTCTTC. Amino acid sequence: CASSPPPYLAGNNEQFF. Together with reference TRBV7-9 and TRBJ2-1, the CDR3 gives the full variable domain: DTGVSQNPRHKITKRGQNVTFRCDPISEHNRLYWYRQTLGQGPEFLTYFQNEAQLEKSRLLSDRFSAERPKGSFSTLEIQRTEQGDSAMYLCASSPPPYLAGNNEQFFGPGTRLTVL.

V gene TRBV5-4 combines with J gene TRBJ2-1; 10 nucleotides agree with TRBD2. Per germline, CDR1 SGHNT and CDR2 YYREEE (reference sequence). V gave up 3 bases and J gave up 2 bases; unmatched junction bases: 5. The CDR3 loop spans 16 amino acids. The DNA of the CDR3 is TGTGCCAGCAGCTCTAGTCTAGCGGGAGCCTACAATGAGCAGTTCTTC. As protein: CASSSSLAGAYNEQFF.

The chain combines TRBV9 with TRBJ1-5; 7 nucleotides agree with TRBD1. The CDR3 runs to 15 residues. With V trimmed by 0 bases and J by 3 bases, 3 bases remained unmatched. Germline loops: CDR1 SGDLS, CDR2 YYNGEE. DNA of the CDR3: TGTGCCAGCAGCGTAGAGGGACAGTACAATCAGCCCCAGCATTTT. Amino acid sequence: CASSVEGQYNQPQHF.

This clonotype was recorded at least ten times. The V call is TRBV20-1, the J call TRBJ1-5; a possible D gene is TRBD1 (6 bases). In germline, CDR1 is DFQATT, CDR2 SNEGSKA (reference sequence). This CDR3 has 19 residues. The V and J ends lost 1 base and 0 bases respectively, with 22 bases between them. CDR3 amino acids: CSARAPVVQGHLSNQPQHF. CDR3 coding DNA: TGCAGTGCTAGAGCCCCCGTTGTACAGGGACACCTTAGCAATCAGCCCCAGCATTTT.

This clonotype was counted many times. J is TRBJ2-1 and V is TRBV20-1; no definite D call. The V gene lost 1 base and the J gene lost 4 bases, with 11 bases spanning the gap. Germline assignment: CDR1 DFQATT and CDR2 SNEGSKA (reference sequence). CDR3 length equals 14 residues. The CDR3 DNA follows: TGCAGTGCTAGAGGGACCACCACATACAATGAGCAGTTCTTC. Amino acids: CSARGTTTYNEQFF.

This clonotype was detected ten times or more. This chain joins TRBV6-1 and TRBJ2-5; no clear D. V lost 4 bases and J lost 3, with 3 bases in between. CDR3 length: 11 amino acids. Germline CDR1 reads MNHNS; CDR2 reads SASEGT. The CDR3 loop reads CASSVEETQYF. CDR3 DNA sequence: TGTGCCAGCAGTGTAGAAGAGACCCAGTACTTC.

This rearrangement joins TRBV6-2 or TRBV6-3 to TRBJ2-7; the D gene is possibly TRBD1 (6 bases). CDR1 is MNHEY and CDR2 is SVGEGT in the germline V gene. V gave up 5 bases and J gave up 2 bases, with 19 bases separating them. CDR3 length: 16 residues. The CDR3 nucleotides are TGTGCCAGCAGTCCACCCTTTGGGACACTAACCTACGAGCAGTACTTC. Its translation: CASSPPFGTLTYEQYF.

In this sample, this clonotype turned up many times. V is TRBV28 and J is TRBJ1-3; D uncertain. Trimming took 6 bases from V and 0 from J, leaving 12 bases between them. Per the germline V gene, CDR1 is MDHEN and CDR2 is SYDVKM. The length of the CDR3 is 15 residues. The CDR3 DNA sequence: TGTGCCAGCAGCCCCGCTGGATCCTCTGGAAACACCATATATTTT. Translation gives CASSPAGSSGNTIYF.

This clonotype was seen at least ten times. CDR3 nucleotides: TGCAGTGGCCTCCTATTTGCAACTAATGAAAAACTGTTTTTT. Residues: CSGLLFATNEKLFF. The genes are TRBV20-1 and TRBJ1-4; the D is unclear. Trimming removed 7 bases at V and 0 bases at J, with 12 bases between. The CDR3 has 14 amino acids. Germline CDR1 reads DFQATT; CDR2 reads SNEGSKA (reference sequence).

This clonotype was counted ten times or more. This sequence joins TRBV20-1 and TRBJ2-7; 9 bases map to TRBD1. V lost 7 bases, J lost 6 bases, and 13 bases stayed unmatched. Germline CDR1 and CDR2: DFQATT and SNEGSKA (reference sequence). The CDR3 covers 14 residues. The CDR3 sequence is CSGPGTGTFCEQYF. The CDR3 nucleotides are TGCAGTGGTCCCGGGACAGGGACTTTTTGCGAGCAGTACTTC.

In this sample, this clonotype turned up a few times. The gene calls are TRBV20-1 and TRBJ2-7; D is undetermined. V was clipped by 1 base and J by 3 bases, with 4 bases between them. CDR1 and CDR2 from the germline V gene are DFQATT and SNEGSKA (reference sequence). The CDR3 extends over 11 amino acids. In nucleotides, the CDR3 is TGCAGTGCTAGAGCAAGCTACGAGCAGTACTTC. Its protein product is CSARASYEQYF.